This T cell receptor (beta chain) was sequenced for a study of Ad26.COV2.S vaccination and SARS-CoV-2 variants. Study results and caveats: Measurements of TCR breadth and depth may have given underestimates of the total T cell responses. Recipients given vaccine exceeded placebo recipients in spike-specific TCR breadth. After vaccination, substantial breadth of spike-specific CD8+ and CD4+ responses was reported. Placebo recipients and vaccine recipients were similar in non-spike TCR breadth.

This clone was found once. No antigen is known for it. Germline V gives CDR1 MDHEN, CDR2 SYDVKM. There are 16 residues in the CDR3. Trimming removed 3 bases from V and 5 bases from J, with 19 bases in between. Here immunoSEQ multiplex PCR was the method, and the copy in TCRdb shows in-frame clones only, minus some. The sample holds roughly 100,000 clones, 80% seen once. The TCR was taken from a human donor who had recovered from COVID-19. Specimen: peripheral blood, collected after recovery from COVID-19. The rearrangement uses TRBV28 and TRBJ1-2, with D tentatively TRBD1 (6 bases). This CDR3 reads CASSLIDVGQKYGYTF. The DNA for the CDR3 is TGTGCCAGCAGTTTGATCGACGTTGGACAGAAATATGGCTACACCTTC.